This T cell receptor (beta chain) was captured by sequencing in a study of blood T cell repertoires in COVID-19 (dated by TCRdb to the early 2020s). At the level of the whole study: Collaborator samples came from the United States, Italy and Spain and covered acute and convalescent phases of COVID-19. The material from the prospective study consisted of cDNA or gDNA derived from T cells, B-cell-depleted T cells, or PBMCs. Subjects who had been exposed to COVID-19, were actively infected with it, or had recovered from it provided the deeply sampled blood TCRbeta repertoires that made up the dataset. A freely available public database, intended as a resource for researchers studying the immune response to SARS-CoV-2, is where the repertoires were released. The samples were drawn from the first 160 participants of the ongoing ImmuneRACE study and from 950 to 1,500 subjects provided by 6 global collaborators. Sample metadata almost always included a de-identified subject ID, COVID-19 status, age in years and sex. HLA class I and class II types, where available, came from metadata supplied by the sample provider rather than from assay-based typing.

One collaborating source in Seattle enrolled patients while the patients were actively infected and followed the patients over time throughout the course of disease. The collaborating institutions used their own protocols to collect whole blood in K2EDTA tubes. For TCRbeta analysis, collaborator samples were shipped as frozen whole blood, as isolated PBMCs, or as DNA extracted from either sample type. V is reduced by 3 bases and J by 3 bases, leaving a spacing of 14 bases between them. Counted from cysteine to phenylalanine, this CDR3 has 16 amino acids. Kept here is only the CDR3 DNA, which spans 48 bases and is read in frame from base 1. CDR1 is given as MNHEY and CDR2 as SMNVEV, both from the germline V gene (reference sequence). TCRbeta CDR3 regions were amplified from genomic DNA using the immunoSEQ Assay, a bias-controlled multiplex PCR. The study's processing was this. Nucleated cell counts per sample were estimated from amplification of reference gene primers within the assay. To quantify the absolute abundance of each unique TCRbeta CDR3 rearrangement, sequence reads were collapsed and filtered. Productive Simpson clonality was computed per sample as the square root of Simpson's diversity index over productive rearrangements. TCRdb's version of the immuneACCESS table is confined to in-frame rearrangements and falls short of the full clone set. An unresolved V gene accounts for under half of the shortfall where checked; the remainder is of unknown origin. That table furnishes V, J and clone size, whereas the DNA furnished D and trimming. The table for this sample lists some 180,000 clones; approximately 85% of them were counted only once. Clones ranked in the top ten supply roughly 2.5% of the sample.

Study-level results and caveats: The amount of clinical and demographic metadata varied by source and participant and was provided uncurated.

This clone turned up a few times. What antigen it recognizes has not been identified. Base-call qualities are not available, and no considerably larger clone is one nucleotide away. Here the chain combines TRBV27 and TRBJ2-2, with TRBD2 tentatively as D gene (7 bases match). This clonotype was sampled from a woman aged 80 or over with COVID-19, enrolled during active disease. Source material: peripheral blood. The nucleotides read TGTGCCAGCAGTTTCTGGGGGGGCCTAGACACCGGGGAGCTGTTTTTT. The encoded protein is CASSFWGGLDTGELFF.